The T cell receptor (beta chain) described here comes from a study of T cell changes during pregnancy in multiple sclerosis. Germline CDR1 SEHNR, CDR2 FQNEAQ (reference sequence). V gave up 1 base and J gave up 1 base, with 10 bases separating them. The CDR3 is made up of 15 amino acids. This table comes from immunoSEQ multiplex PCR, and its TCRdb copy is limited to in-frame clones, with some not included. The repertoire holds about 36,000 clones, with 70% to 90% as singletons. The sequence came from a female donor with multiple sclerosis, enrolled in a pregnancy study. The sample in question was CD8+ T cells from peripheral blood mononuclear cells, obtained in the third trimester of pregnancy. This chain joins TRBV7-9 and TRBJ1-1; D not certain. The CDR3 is CASSLDGSQNTEAFF. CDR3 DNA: TGTGCCAGCAGCTTAGACGGTTCCCAGAACACTGAAGCTTTCTTT.